Following are 19 T cell receptor beta chains from one sample sequenced in a study of OX40 agonist ivuxolimab in advanced cancers. Assay used: immunoSEQ multiplex PCR; TCRdb lists only in-frame clones, some missing. The table has 67,000 or so clones, around nine tenths seen once; the top ten hold approximately 1%. The sample was CD4+ or CD8+ T cells sorted from blood, taken in a trial of the OX40 agonist ivuxolimab. The origin of the receptors is an adult with an advanced solid tumor such as melanoma, head and neck, liver or kidney cancer.

V is TRBV19 and J is TRBJ2-3; 7 nucleotides agree with TRBD2. The CDR3 length is 14 residues. The germline gives CDR1 LNHDA, CDR2 SQIVND (reference sequence). Trimming took 5 bases from V and 4 from J; bases not matched to a gene: 6. This chain's CDR3 is CASSRAGLADTQYF. The CDR3 DNA sequence: TGTGCCAGTAGTCGAGCGGGGCTGGCAGATACGCAGTATTTT.

The chain couples TRBV5-4 to TRBJ2-7; weak D call: TRBD1 (5 bases). CDR3 length: 13 residues. Germline CDR1 and CDR2: SGHNT and YYREEE (reference sequence). Trimming pared 0 bases from V and 3 bases from J, leaving 7 bases between. In DNA form, the CDR3 reads TGTGCCAGCAGCTTGGACAGGAACTACGAGCAGTACTTC. This translates into CASSLDRNYEQYF.

The chain is built from TRBV9 and TRBJ2-3, with 7 bases matching TRBD2. CDR3 size: 16 residues. After removal of 5 bases from V and 0 bases from J, the junction contained 9 bases not matched to a gene. Germline CDR1 SGDLS, CDR2 YYNGEE. CDR3 region: CASSLQARGSTDTQYF. The CDR3 DNA follows: TGTGCCAGCAGTCTACAAGCGCGGGGGAGCACAGATACGCAGTATTTT.

This clone showed up just once. This chain connects TRBV2 to TRBJ2-3, with a possible D match to TRBD2 (7 bases). The CDR3 spans 15 residues. Trimming removed 1 base from V and 1 base from J, with 9 bases in between. The V gene's germline CDR1 is SNHLY and CDR2 FYNNEI. The CDR3 DNA sequence: TGTGCCAGCAGTGAAGGAGGGGGGGGCACAGATACGCAGTATTTT. It translates to CASSEGGGGTDTQYF.

This CDR3 reads CASRLRGGNYGYTF. CDR3 coding DNA: TGTGCCAGCAGGCTCAGGGGGGGGAACTATGGCTACACCTTC. This chain connects TRBV2 to TRBJ1-2; TRBD1 matches 7 bases. V trimming: 6 bases; J trimming: 2 bases; junction bases outside the gene matches: 6. The CDR3 has 14 residues. Germline CDR1 reads SNHLY; CDR2 reads FYNNEI.

The rearrangement links TRBV9 to TRBJ2-3; no firm D call. The germline CDR1 and CDR2 sequences are SGDLS and YYNGEE. This CDR3 is built from 13 residues. V gave up 0 bases and J gave up 7 bases, with 9 bases separating them. CDR3 protein: CASSVDSGYTQYF. The CDR3 nucleotides read TGTGCCAGCAGCGTAGACAGTGGGTATACGCAGTATTTT.

This chain joins TRBV29-1 and TRBJ2-5, with 13 bases matching TRBD2. Germline V CDR1 and CDR2: SQVTM, ANQGSEA. The CDR3 is 14 amino acids. The V and J ends lost 6 bases and 5 bases, in that order; junction bases with no gene match: 6. The CDR3 sequence is CSVTSGGAGETQYF. The CDR3 DNA reads TGCAGCGTCACTAGCGGGGGGGCTGGTGAGACCCAGTACTTC.

The rearrangement uses TRBV19 and TRBJ1-2; TRBD1 agrees at 7 bases. Looked up from germline, CDR1 is LNHDA and CDR2 is SQIVND (reference sequence). The CDR3 is 13 residues long. V dropped 7 bases and J dropped 4; count of bases not matched to a gene: 6. CDR3 protein: CASTIDRVYGYTF. CDR3 coding DNA: TGTGCCAGTACCATAGACAGGGTCTATGGCTACACCTTC.

The J gene is TRBJ1-2, the V gene TRBV2; TRBD1 might be the D (5 bases). The V gene's germline CDR1 is SNHLY and CDR2 FYNNEI. The CDR3 consists of 14 residues. Trimming removed 3 bases at V and 1 base at J, with 9 bases between. The CDR3 DNA reads TGTGCCAGCAGTGAGGGGGAATTTAACTATGGCTACACCTTC. Translating gives CASSEGEFNYGYTF.

The rearrangement joins TRBV2 to TRBJ1-1; D is unclear. Trimming pared 2 bases from V and 1 base from J, leaving 5 bases between. Germline loops: CDR1 SNHLY, CDR2 FYNNEI. The CDR3 consists of 13 residues. The CDR3 DNA reads TGTGCCAGCAGTGAAATGGGGAACACTGAAGCTTTCTTT. Protein: CASSEMGNTEAFF. Using reference TRBV2 and TRBJ1-1 for the parts outside the CDR3, the full variable domain is EPEVTQTPSHQVTQMGQEVILRCVPISNHLYFYWYRQILGQKVEFLVSFYNNEISEKSEIFDDQFSVERPDGSNFTLKIRSTKLEDSAMYFCASSEMGNTEAFFGQGTRLTVV.

V is TRBV6-5 and J is TRBJ1-2; weak D call: TRBD1 (5 bases). Germline V gene sequence: CDR1 MNHEY, CDR2 SVGAGI. V lost 10 bases and J 3 bases, leaving 18 bases between the germline ends. CDR3 size: 14 residues. The CDR3 DNA sequence: TGTGCCATCACATTGCAGGGTCCCGACTATGGCTACACCTTC. It encodes CAITLQGPDYGYTF.

V usage is TRBV9 and J usage is TRBJ2-1, with D possibly being TRBD1 or TRBD2 (5 bases each). The CDR3 has 15 residues. The germline V and J ends were trimmed by 1 base and 5 bases, with 13 bases remaining between them. CDR1 is SGDLS and CDR2 is YYNGEE in the germline V gene. CDR3 protein: CASSVRWDRNNEQFF. The CDR3 nucleotides read TGTGCCAGCAGCGTACGATGGGACCGAAACAATGAGCAGTTCTTC.

The chain has TRBV6-5 and TRBJ2-7; TRBD2 aligns across 7 bases. V lost 5 bases to trimming and J lost 5 bases; unmatched junction nucleotides: 12. Germline V gives CDR1 MNHEY, CDR2 SVGAGI. This CDR3 is built from 15 residues. For the CDR3, the DNA is TGTGCCAGCAGTATTGAGGGGAGGGGCGTCCACGAGCAGTACTTC. It codes for CASSIEGRGVHEQYF.

The chain carries TRBV6-5 and TRBJ1-5, with a tentative D call TRBD1 (6 bases). The V gene lost 5 bases and the J gene lost 7 bases, with 15 bases spanning the gap. This CDR3 region has 14 residues. Per germline, CDR1 MNHEY and CDR2 SVGAGI. The CDR3 DNA follows: TGTGCCAGCAGTCGACAAGACAGGAGCCAGCCCCAGCATTTT. Its translation is CASSRQDRSQPQHF.

This clone was counted between two and nine times. The V gene is TRBV15, the J gene TRBJ1-2; D is ambiguous. V gave up 2 bases and J gave up 3 bases, with 13 bases separating them. The CDR3 length is 15 residues. Germline V gene lookup returns CDR1 LNHNV and CDR2 YYDKDF (reference sequence). As DNA, the CDR3 is TGTGCCACCAGCAGACCCACACCCGGGGACTATGGCTACACCTTC. Translated, it gives CATSRPTPGDYGYTF. Using reference TRBV15 and TRBJ1-2 for the parts outside the CDR3, the full variable domain is DAMVIQNPRYQVTQFGKPVTLSCSQTLNHNVMYWYQQKSSQAPKLLFHYYDKDFNNEADTPDNFQSRRPNTSFCFLDIRSPGLGDTAMYLCATSRPTPGDYGYTFGSGTRLTVV.

The chain uses TRBV6-5 and TRBJ1-3, with D unresolved. Per the germline V gene, CDR1 is MNHEY and CDR2 is SVGAGI. Trimming left V 2 bases short and J 4 bases short, with 9 bases between. The CDR3 is made up of 14 amino acids. CDR3 sequence: CASSYTLAGNTIYF. CDR3 DNA sequence: TGTGCCAGCAGTTACACCTTGGCCGGAAACACCATATATTTT.

V and J are TRBV2 and TRBJ2-6, with D unresolved. Germline loops: CDR1 SNHLY, CDR2 FYNNEI. Trimming shortened V by 8 bases and J by 0 bases, and 14 bases separated the two germline ends. The CDR3 extends over 16 amino acids. In DNA, the CDR3 is TGTGCCAGCTCCACAGACCAGTTCTCTGGGGCCAACGTCCTGACTTTC. It translates to CASSTDQFSGANVLTF.

This clone was detected once. This rearrangement joins TRBV11-2 to TRBJ2-3; 7 bases align to TRBD2. Germline trimming cut 5 bases from V and 3 bases from J; bases unmatched to any gene: 5. Germline CDR1 reads SGHAT; CDR2 reads FQNNGV. The CDR3 covers 14 residues. The CDR3 sequence: CASSRWGGTDTQYF. CDR3 DNA sequence: TGTGCCAGCAGCCGCTGGGGGGGGACAGATACGCAGTATTTT. Based on the CDR3 plus reference TRBV11-2 and TRBJ2-3, the full variable domain is EAGVAQSPRYKIIEKRQSVAFWCNPISGHATLYWYQQILGQGPKLLIQFQNNGVVDDSQLPKDRFSAERLKGVDSTLKIQPAKLEDSAVYLCASSRWGGTDTQYFGPGTRLTVL.

The chain has TRBV11-2 and TRBJ2-7; maybe TRBD2 (6 bases). Germline CDR1 and CDR2: SGHAT and FQNNGV. With 4 bases removed from V and 4 bases from J, the gap between germline ends came to 17 bases. This CDR3 spans 15 amino acids. In DNA form, the CDR3 reads TGTGCCAGCAGCTCCCCGTGGCGCGGGGATTACGAGCAGTACTTC. Protein sequence: CASSSPWRGDYEQYF.